This T cell receptor beta chain was captured by sequencing in a study of T cells and Merkel cell carcinoma outcomes. Assay: immunoSEQ multiplex PCR; the TCRdb copy retains only in-frame clones and omits some. The table has some 15,000 clones, approximately 87% seen once. Points from the study as a whole: Reportedly, T-cell repertoire with density predicts Merkel cell carcinoma outcomes.

This clone was detected only a few times. What it recognizes is unknown. The CDR3 is made up of 15 amino acids. CDR1 is SGHTA and CDR2 is FQGNSA in the germline V gene. Trimming at V came to 0 bases and at J to 5 bases, leaving 5 bases not matched to a gene. The TCR was taken from a human donor with Merkel cell carcinoma. Sample: tumor tissue from Merkel cell carcinoma. This rearrangement joins TRBV7-2 to TRBJ1-2, with 8 positions matching TRBD1. The CDR3 reads CASSLAAGGQYGYTF. The CDR3, as DNA: TGTGCCAGCAGCTTAGCGGCAGGGGGCCAGTATGGCTACACCTTC.